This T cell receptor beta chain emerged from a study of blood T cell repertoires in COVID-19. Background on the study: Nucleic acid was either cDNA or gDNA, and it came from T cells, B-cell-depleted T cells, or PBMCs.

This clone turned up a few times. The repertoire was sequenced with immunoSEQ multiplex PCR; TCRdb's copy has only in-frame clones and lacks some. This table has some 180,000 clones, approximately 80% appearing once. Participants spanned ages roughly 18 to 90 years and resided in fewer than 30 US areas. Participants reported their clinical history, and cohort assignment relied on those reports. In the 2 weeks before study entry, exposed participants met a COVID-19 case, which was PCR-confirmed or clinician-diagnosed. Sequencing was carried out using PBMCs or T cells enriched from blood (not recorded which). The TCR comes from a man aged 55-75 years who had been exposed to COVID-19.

CDR3 bases: TGTGCCAGTAGATCGACTAGCGGGAGCTCCGGGGAGCTGTTTTTT. It translates to CASRSTSGSSGELFF. The V and J genes are TRBV19 and TRBJ2-2, with 12 nucleotides matching TRBD2. CDR1 LNHDA and CDR2 SQIVND come from the germline V gene (reference sequence). This CDR3 region has 15 residues. V lost 6 bases to trimming and J lost 6 bases; unmatched junction nucleotides: 5. Supplemented by reference TRBV19 and TRBJ2-2, the full variable domain reads DGGITQSPKYLFRKEGQNVTLSCEQNLNHDAMYWYRQDPGQGLRLIYYSQIVNDFQKGDIAEGYSVSREKKESFPLTVTSAQKNPTAFYLCASRSTSGSSGELFFGEGSRLTVL.